This TCR beta chain was identified in a study of shared T cell receptors in the human thymus. The data were produced by immunoSEQ multiplex PCR, yet TCRdb's version contains in-frame clones alone and is incomplete. In the table there are approximately 400,000 clones, approximately 95% of which are singletons. After removal of 10 bases from V and 2 bases from J, the junction contained 6 bases not matched to a gene. CDR3 size: 13 residues. CDR1 and CDR2 (germline): ENHRY, SYGVKD. The sample comprised thymocytes. The chain is built from TRBV10-3 and TRBJ2-7, with TRBD1 matching over 9 bases. The receptor was isolated from a human donor. The CDR3 DNA sequence: TGTGCCACAACCGGGACAGGGACCTACGAGCAGTACTTC. Protein: CATTGTGTYEQYF.